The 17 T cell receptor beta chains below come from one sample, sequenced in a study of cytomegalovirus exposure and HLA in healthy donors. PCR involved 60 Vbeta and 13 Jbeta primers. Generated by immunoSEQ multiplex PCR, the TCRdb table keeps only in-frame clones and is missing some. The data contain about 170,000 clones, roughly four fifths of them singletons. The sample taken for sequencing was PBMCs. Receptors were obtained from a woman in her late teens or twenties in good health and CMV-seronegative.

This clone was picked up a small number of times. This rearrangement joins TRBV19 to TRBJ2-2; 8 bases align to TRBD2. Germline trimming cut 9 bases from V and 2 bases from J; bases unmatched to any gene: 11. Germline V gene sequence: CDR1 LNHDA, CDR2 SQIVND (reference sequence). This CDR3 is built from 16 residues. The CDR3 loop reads CASDPASGFNTGELFF. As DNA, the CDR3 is TGTGCCAGCGACCCCGCTAGCGGGTTCAACACCGGGGAGCTGTTTTTT.

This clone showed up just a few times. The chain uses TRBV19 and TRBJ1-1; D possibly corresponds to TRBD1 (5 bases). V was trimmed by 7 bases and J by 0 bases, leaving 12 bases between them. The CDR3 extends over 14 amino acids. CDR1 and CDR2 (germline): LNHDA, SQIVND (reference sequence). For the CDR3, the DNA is TGTGCCAGTACCGACTTAGGGGTGAACACTGAAGCTTTCTTT. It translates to CASTDLGVNTEAFF.

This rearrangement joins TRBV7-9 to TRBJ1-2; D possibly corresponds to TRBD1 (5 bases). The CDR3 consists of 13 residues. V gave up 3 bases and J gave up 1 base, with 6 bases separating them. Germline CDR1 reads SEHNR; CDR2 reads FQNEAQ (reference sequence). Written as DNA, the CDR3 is TGTGCCAGCAGCTTGGGACTTAACTATGGCTACACCTTC. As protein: CASSLGLNYGYTF.

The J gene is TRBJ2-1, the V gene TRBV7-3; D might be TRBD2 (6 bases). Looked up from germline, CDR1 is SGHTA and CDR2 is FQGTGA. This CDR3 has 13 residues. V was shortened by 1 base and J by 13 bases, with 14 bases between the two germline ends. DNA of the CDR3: TGTGCCAGCAGCTTAAATTCCGGGGGTCCCCAGTTCTTC. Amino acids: CASSLNSGGPQFF. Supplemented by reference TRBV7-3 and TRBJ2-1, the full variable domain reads GAGVSQTPSNKVTEKGKYVELRCDPISGHTALYWYRQSLGQGPEFLIYFQGTGAADDSGLPNDRFFAVRPEGSVSTLKIQRTERGDSAVYLCASSLNSGGPQFFGPGTRLTVL.

The CDR3 DNA follows: TGTGCCAGTACCCGAACTAGCGGGGGGGCCGGCGAGCAGTACTTC. This translates into CASTRTSGGAGEQYF. J is TRBJ2-7 and V is TRBV19; 13 bases line up with TRBD2. This CDR3 has 15 amino acids. The ends lost 7 bases at V and 6 bases at J; junction bases unmatched: 9. Germline V gene sequence: CDR1 LNHDA, CDR2 SQIVND (reference sequence).

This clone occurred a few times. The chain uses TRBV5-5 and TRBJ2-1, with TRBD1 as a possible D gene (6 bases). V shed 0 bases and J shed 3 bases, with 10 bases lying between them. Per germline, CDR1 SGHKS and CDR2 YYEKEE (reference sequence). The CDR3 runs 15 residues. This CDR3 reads CASSLGQVIYNEQFF. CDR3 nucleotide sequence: TGTGCCAGCAGCTTGGGACAGGTAATCTACAATGAGCAGTTCTTC.

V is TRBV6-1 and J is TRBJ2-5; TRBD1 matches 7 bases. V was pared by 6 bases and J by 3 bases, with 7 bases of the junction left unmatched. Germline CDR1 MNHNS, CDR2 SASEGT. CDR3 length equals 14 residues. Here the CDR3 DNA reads TGTGCCAGCAGAGCCGGGACAGCGAAAGAGACCCAGTACTTC. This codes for CASRAGTAKETQYF.

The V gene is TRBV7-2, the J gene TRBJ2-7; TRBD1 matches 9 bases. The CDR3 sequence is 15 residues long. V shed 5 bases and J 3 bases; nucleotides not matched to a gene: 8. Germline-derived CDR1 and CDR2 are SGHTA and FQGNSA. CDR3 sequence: CASSVDRGKVYEQYF. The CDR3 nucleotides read TGTGCCAGCAGCGTAGACAGGGGGAAGGTCTACGAGCAGTACTTC.

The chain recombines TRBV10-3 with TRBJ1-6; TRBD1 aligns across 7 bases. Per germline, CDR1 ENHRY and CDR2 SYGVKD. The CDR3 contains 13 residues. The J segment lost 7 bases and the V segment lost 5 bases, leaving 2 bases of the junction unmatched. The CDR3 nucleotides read TGTGCCATCAGTACGGACAGGAATTCACCCCTCCACTTT. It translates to CAISTDRNSPLHF.

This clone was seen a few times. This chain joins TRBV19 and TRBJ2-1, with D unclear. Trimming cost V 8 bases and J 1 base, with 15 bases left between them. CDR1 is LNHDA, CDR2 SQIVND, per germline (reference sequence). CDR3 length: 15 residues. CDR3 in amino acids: CASRQLSHSYNEQFF. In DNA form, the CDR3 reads TGTGCCAGTCGCCAGTTAAGTCATTCCTACAATGAGCAGTTCTTC.

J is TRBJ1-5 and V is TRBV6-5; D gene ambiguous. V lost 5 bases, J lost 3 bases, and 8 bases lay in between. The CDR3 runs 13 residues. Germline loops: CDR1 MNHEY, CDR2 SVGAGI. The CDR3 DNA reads TGTGCCAGCAGTGCGGGCCACAATCAGCCCCAGCATTTT. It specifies CASSAGHNQPQHF.

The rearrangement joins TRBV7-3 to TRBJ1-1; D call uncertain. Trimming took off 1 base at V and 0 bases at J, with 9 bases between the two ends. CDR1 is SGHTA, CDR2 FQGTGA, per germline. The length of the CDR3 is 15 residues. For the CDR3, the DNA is TGTGCCAGCAGCTTAAATCCGGGGATGAACACTGAAGCTTTCTTT. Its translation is CASSLNPGMNTEAFF.

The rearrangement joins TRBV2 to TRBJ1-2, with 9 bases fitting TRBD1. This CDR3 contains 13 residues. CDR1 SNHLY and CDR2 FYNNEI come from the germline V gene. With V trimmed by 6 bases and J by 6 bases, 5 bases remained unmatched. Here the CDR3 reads CASRGDRVNGYTF. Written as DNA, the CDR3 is TGTGCCAGCAGGGGGGACAGGGTAAATGGCTACACCTTC.

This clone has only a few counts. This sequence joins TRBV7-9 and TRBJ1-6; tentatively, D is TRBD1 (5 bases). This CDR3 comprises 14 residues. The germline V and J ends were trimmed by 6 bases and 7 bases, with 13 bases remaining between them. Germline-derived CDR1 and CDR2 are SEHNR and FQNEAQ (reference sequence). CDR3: CASRAGPENSPLHF. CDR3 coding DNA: TGTGCCAGCAGAGCGGGACCGGAGAATTCACCCCTCCACTTT.

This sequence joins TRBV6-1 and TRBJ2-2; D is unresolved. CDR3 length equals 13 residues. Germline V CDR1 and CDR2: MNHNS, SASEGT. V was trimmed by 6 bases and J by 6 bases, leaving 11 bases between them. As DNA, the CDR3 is TGTGCCAGCAGGGAGCCTTTCCCCGGGGAGCTGTTTTTT. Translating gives CASREPFPGELFF.

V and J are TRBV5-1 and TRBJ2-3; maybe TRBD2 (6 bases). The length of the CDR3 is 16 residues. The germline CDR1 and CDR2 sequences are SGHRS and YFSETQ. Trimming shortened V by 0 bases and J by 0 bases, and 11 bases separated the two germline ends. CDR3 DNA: TGCGCCAGCAGCTTGGGGGCCGCGGGGAGCACAGATACGCAGTATTTT. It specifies CASSLGAAGSTDTQYF. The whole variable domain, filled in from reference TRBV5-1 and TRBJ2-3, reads KAGVTQTPRYLIKTRGQQVTLSCSPISGHRSVSWYQQTPGQGLQFLFEYFSETQRNKGNFPGRFSGRQFSNSRSEMNVSTLELGDSALYLCASSLGAAGSTDTQYFGPGTRLTVL.

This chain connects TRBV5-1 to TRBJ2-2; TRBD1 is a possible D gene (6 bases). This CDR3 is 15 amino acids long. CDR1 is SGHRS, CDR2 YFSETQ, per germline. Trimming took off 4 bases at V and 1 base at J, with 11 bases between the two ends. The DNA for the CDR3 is TGCGCCAGCAGCACCGGACAGCAGAACACCGGGGAGCTGTTTTTT. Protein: CASSTGQQNTGELFF.